These T cell receptor beta chains were read from a single sample in a study of shared clonotypes between healthy human individuals. Only in-frame clones appear in the TCRdb table, and some are missing; sequencing was by immunoSEQ multiplex PCR. The sample includes 2.3 million or so clones, 80% to 95% seen only once; the top ten take about 0.37%. Sequences were obtained from naive CD4+ T cells from PBMCs. The receptors derive from a man aged 18 to 29 in good health. Some clones in this sample may be carry-over from other donors' samples. CDR3s include the opening cysteine and the closing phenylalanine or tryptophan. D genes are given only for firm matches. The size of a clone is reported for some rows only, either as once, few or many, or as a class for expanded clones.

V gene,J gene,D gene,clone size,CDR3 DNA,CDR3 protein
TRBV28,TRBJ1-4,-,-,TGTGCCAGCAGTTTTATGGGGGAGGCTAATGAAAAACTGTTTTTT,CASSFMGEANEKLFF
TRBV28,TRBJ1-5,-,-,TGTGCCAGCAGTCGAGAGGTGAGCAATCAGCCCCAGCATTTT,CASSREVSNQPQHF
TRBV10-3,TRBJ1-3,-,once,TGTGCCATCAGTGAGTCGAATGTGGCCAGAGCTGGAAACACCATATATTTT,CAISESNVARAGNTIYF
TRBV28,TRBJ1-2,-,-,TGTGCCAGCAGTTTACGTTCGGGCCTCACCTTCTATGGCTACACCTTC,CASSLRSGLTFYGYTF
TRBV4-1,TRBJ1-1,-,few,TGCGCCAGCAGCACGGATACAGGGAACACTGAAGCTTTCTTT,CASSTDTGNTEAFF
TRBV2,TRBJ1-5,-,-,TGTGCCAGCAGTGCGGAGGGACTTTATCAGCCCCAGCATTTT,CASSAEGLYQPQHF
TRBV18,TRBJ1-4,-,-,TGTGCCAGCTCACCGATCCTTACCCTGGGGGAAAAACTGTTTTTT,CASSPILTLGEKLFF
TRBV6-5,TRBJ1-4,-,-,TGTGCCAGCAGTTACTCGGGGGCGAAAGAAAAACTGTTTTTT,CASSYSGAKEKLFF
TRBV2,TRBJ2-2,-,few,TGTGCCACTCGACAGGGACTGGCCACCGGGGAGCTGTTTTTT,CATRQGLATGELFF
TRBV6-6,TRBJ1-4,-,-,TGTGCCATTAGAGGGCAGGGCCGGGAAAAACTGTTTTTT,CAIRGQGREKLFF